This entry describes one TCR beta chain. The antigen remains unidentified. Other DNA sequences in the sample encode the same CDR3. The sample comes from a study of cytomegalovirus exposure and HLA in healthy donors. Study-wide results and caveats: Likely technical artifact: a cluster of highly shared sequence variants.

The PCR used 60 Vbeta and 13 Jbeta primers. Only in-frame clones appear in the TCRdb table, and some are missing; sequencing was by immunoSEQ multiplex PCR. This table has around 190,000 clones, around 81% appearing once. The sequence came from a man between 18 and 29 years old in good health and CMV-seronegative. Material: PBMCs.

The CDR3 nucleotides are TGTGCCAGCAGCGTAGGACAGAGCTCCTACGAGCAGTACTTC. It specifies CASSVGQSSYEQYF. J is TRBJ2-7 and V is TRBV9; a weak D match, TRBD1 (5 bases). Germline assignment: CDR1 SGDLS and CDR2 YYNGEE. CDR3 length: 14 amino acids. V was pared by 0 bases and J by 0 bases, with 7 bases between.